This TCR beta chain was recorded in a study of cytomegalovirus exposure and HLA in healthy donors. PCR was performed using 60 Vbeta and 13 Jbeta primers. Some clones are missing from TCRdb's copy, which holds only in-frame ones; the method was immunoSEQ multiplex PCR. The sample consists of around 180,000 clones, around 81% of them appearing once. Germline V CDR1 and CDR2: MGHDK, SYGVNS. CDR3 length: 13 amino acids. The V end was cut by 9 bases, the J end by 0 bases, with 8 bases between. V usage is TRBV25-1 and J usage is TRBJ1-4, with D possibly TRBD1 on 6 matching bases. Sequencing was done on a sample of PBMCs. The sequence was collected from a man aged 18-30 years in good health and CMV-seronegative. The CDR3 coding sequence is TGTGCCAGTACAGGGTCAACTAATGAAAAACTGTTTTTT. Translation: CASTGSTNEKLFF.